The T cell receptor (beta chain) described here comes from a study of T-cell memory formation after mild COVID-19. Background on the study: There were largely donor-specific TCR clusters.

About this clonotype itself: Its antigen is currently unknown.

The CDR3 has 12 amino acids. V was cut by 5 bases and J by 6 bases, with 7 bases left in between. TCRdb reanalysed the 5' RACE reads using MiXCR and keeps one entry per CDR3 protein. The sample yields under 300,000 distinct CDR3 sequences, around a tenth seen once. Points from the study as a whole: Among CD4+ contracting clones, most were CM and EM, and CD8+ ones EMRA. The finding that pre-infection memory included some responding clones suggested that cross-reactive memory joined.

Material: PBMCs or a T cell subset sorted from them (not recorded which). The source is a man between 18 and 29 years old who had mild COVID-19 (a few samples of this study predate the infection). Cell type and time point are not known. The rearrangement links TRBV12-3 or TRBV12-4 to TRBJ2-2; D remains ambiguous. The CDR3 protein is CASSPAPGELFF. The CDR3 DNA reads as TGTGCCAGCAGTCCGGCCCCCGGGGAGCTGTTTTTT.